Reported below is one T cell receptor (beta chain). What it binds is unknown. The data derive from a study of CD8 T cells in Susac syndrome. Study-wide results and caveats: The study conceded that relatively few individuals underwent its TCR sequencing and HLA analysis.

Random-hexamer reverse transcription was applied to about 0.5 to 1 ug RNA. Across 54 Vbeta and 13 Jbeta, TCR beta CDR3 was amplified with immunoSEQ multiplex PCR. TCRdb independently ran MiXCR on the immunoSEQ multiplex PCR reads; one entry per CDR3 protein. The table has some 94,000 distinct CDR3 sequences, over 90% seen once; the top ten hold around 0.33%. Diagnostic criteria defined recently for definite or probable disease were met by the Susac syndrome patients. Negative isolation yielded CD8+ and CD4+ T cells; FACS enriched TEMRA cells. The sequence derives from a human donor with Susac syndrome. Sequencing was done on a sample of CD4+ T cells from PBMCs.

CDR3 sequence: CSAGHRGETQYF. In DNA, the CDR3 is TGCAGCGCGGGACACCGGGGGGAGACCCAGTACTTC. The J gene is TRBJ2-5, the V gene TRBV29-1; the D call may be TRBD1 or TRBD2 (6 bases each). V was trimmed by 7 bases and J by 5 bases, leaving 14 bases between them. The germline V gene encodes CDR1 SQVTM and CDR2 ANQGSEA. CDR3 length equals 12 residues.